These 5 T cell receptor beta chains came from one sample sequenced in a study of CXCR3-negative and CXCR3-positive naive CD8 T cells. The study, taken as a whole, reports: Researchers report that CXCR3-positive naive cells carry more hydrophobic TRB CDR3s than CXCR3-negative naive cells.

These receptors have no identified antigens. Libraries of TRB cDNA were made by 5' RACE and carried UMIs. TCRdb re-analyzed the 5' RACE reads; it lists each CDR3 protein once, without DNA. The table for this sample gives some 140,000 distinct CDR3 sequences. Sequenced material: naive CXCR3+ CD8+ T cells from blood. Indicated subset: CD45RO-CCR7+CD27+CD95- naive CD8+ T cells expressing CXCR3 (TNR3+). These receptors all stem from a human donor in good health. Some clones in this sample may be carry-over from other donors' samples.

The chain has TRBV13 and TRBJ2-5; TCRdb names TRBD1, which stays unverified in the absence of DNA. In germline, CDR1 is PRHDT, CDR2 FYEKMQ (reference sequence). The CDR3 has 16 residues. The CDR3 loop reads CASSTDQGPRGETQYF.

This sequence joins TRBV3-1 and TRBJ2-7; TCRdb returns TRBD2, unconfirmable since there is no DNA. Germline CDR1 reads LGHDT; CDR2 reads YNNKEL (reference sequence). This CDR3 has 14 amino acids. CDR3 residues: CASSHRWGENEQYF.

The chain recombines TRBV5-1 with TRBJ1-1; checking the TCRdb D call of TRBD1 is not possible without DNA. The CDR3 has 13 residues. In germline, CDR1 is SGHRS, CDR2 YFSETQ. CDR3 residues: CASRQGGNTEAFF. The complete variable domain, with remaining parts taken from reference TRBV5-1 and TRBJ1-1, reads KAGVTQTPRYLIKTRGQQVTLSCSPISGHRSVSWYQQTPGQGLQFLFEYFSETQRNKGNFPGRFSGRQFSNSRSEMNVSTLELGDSALYLCASRQGGNTEAFFGQGTRLTVV.

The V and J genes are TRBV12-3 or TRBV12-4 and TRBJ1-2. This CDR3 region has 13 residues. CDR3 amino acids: CATLLKANYGYTF.

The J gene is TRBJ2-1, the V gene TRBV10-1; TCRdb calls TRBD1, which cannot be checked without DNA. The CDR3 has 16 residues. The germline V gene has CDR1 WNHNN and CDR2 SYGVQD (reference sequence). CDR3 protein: CASSESRTGGYNEQFF.